Shown below are 30 T cell receptor beta chains from a single sample sequenced in a study of T-cell reconstitution after alpha-beta-depleted transplantation in children. Construction of the TCRbeta library involved unique molecular identifiers. TCRdb re-called the PCR reads with MiXCR, one entry per CDR3 protein. This sample has under 850,000 distinct CDR3 sequences, with around 13% found just once. The sequencing here drew on PBMCs, taken before TCRalphabeta/CD19-depleted stem cell transplant. The receptors were sampled from a girl aged 2 to 10 with congenital amegakaryocytic thrombocytopenia, due to receive a stem cell transplant.

This clonotype was counted only a few times. The chain uses TRBV12-3 or TRBV12-4 and TRBJ1-1; D perhaps matches TRBD1 (5 bases). The CDR3 sequence is 13 residues long. Deletions cut 5 bases from V and 0 bases from J, with 7 bases between. The chain's CDR3 is CASSGALNTEAFF. The CDR3 DNA reads TGTGCCAGCAGTGGGGCCCTGAACACTGAAGCTTTCTTT.

This clonotype was counted ten times or more. A junction end diverges from the germline sequence, so it may reflect a read error. The chain recombines TRBV27 with TRBJ2-1; 11 nucleotides align to TRBD1. Per germline, CDR1 MNHEY and CDR2 SMNVEV (reference sequence). The CDR3 is made up of 15 amino acids. The CDR3: CASSLGTGGYNEQFF. The CDR3 DNA follows: TGCGCCAGCAGCTTGGGGACAGGGGGCTACAATGAGCAGTTCTTC.

This clonotype was counted only a few times. The genes are TRBV20-1 and TRBJ2-5, with 15 bases aligning to TRBD2. Germline values: CDR1 DFQATT, CDR2 SNEGSKA (reference sequence). The length of the CDR3 is 18 residues. With V trimmed by 5 bases and J by 2 bases, 12 bases remained unmatched. This CDR3 reads CSALHGLAGGPRQETQYF. In DNA, the CDR3 is TGCAGTGCTCTCCACGGACTAGCGGGAGGGCCTCGACAAGAGACCCAGTACTTC.

The genes are TRBV5-6 and TRBJ2-1; 7 bases are a match to TRBD2. The germline CDR1 and CDR2 sequences are SGHDT and YYEEEE. V shed 7 bases, J shed 9 bases, and the junction held 7 bases outside the gene matches. This CDR3 region has 12 residues. The CDR3 coding sequence is TGTGCCAGCTACCCGCCGGGAGGTGAGCAGTTCTTC. Its translation is CASYPPGGEQFF. Full variable domain (rest looked up from reference TRBV5-6 and TRBJ2-1): DAGVTQSPTHLIKTRGQQVTLRCSPKSGHDTVSWYQQALGQGPQFIFQYYEEEERQRGNFPDRFSGHQFPNYSSELNVNALLLGDSALYLCASYPPGGEQFFGPGTRLTVL.

With regard to this clonotype: A much larger clone is a single base away; this may be a read error. The rearrangement links TRBV20-1 to TRBJ2-3, with a weak D call TRBD1 (6 bases). This CDR3 comprises 14 residues. With 1 base removed from V and 2 bases from J, the gap between germline ends came to 10 bases. Germline V gene data show CDR1 as DFQATT and CDR2 as SNEGSKA (reference sequence). CDR3 protein: CSARGTAATDTQYF. The CDR3 region has the DNA TGCAGTGCTAGAGGGACAGCGGCCACAGATACGCAGTATTTT.

Worth noting for this clonotype: A much larger clone differs by one base, so this may be a read error. The rearrangement uses TRBV6-5 and TRBJ2-6; TRBD1 matches 7 bases. Germline CDR1 is MNHEY and CDR2 is SVGAGI. With 3 bases clipped from V and 5 bases from J, the junction kept 7 bases outside the gene matches. The CDR3 covers 16 residues. The CDR3 nucleotides read TGTGCCAGCAGTTATGACAGGGCGGCTCGGGCCAACGTCCTGACTTTC. This translates into CASSYDRAARANVLTF.

This clonotype was picked up a small number of times. The chain links TRBV10-3 to TRBJ2-1, with 12 bases fitting TRBD2. Germline V gene lookup returns CDR1 ENHRY and CDR2 SYGVKD. V dropped 3 bases and J dropped 0; count of bases not matched to a gene: 6. The length of the CDR3 is 18 residues. CDR3 sequence (DNA): TGTGCCATCAGTGATTTAACTAGCGGGGGGCACTCCTACAATGAGCAGTTCTTC. Protein product: CAISDLTSGGHSYNEQFF.

This clonotype was picked up a small number of times. The V call is TRBV20-1, the J call TRBJ2-1, with D uncertain. CDR1 and CDR2 from the germline V gene are DFQATT and SNEGSKA (reference sequence). The ends were cut back, 0 bases at V and 6 bases at J, with 9 bases in the middle. The CDR3 covers 13 residues. The CDR3 DNA reads TGCAGTGCTAGAGATTCAGTCGCCAATGAGCAGTTCTTC. This gives the protein CSARDSVANEQFF.

This clonotype has ten or more counts. The chain has TRBV18 and TRBJ2-5; D is uncertain. The germline V and J ends were trimmed by 2 bases and 5 bases, with 9 bases remaining between them. Per germline, CDR1 KGHSH and CDR2 LQKENI. The CDR3 is 13 amino acids. In nucleotides, the CDR3 is TGTGCCAGCTCACCAATCCACCGGGAGACCCAGTACTTC. It codes for CASSPIHRETQYF.

This clonotype occurred many times. This chain joins TRBV10-3 and TRBJ2-6; 7 bases are a match to TRBD1. V lost 3 bases, J lost 10 bases, and 6 bases stayed unmatched. This CDR3 region has 14 residues. Germline CDR1 and CDR2: ENHRY and SYGVKD. The CDR3 DNA sequence: TGTGCCATCAGTGACGACAGGGTGAGGAACGTCCTGACTTTC. Translating gives CAISDDRVRNVLTF.

This clonotype was seen many times. V usage is TRBV5-1 and J usage is TRBJ1-2; D not certain. Germline V gene data show CDR1 as SGHRS and CDR2 as YFSETQ. CDR3 length equals 14 residues. Trimming took 2 bases from V and 0 from J, leaving 8 bases between them. The CDR3 region is CASSFIGANYGYTF. The CDR3 bases are TGCGCCAGCAGCTTTATCGGGGCTAACTATGGCTACACCTTC.

A few counts support this clonotype. The chain carries TRBV7-8 and TRBJ2-5, with 7 bases that match TRBD1. Per germline, CDR1 SGHVS and CDR2 FQNEAQ. V trimming: 2 bases; J trimming: 5 bases; junction bases outside the gene matches: 8. CDR3 length equals 15 residues. CDR3: CASSLRQGSRETQYF. As DNA, the CDR3 is TGTGCCAGCAGCTTACGACAGGGCAGCCGGGAGACCCAGTACTTC.

This clonotype came up many times. V and J are TRBV20-1 and TRBJ2-1, with D unresolved. The CDR3 extends over 14 amino acids. Germline assignment: CDR1 DFQATT and CDR2 SNEGSKA (reference sequence). V lost 3 bases and J lost 0, with 9 bases in between. The CDR3 protein is CSASVASSYNEQFF. As DNA, the CDR3 is TGCAGTGCTAGTGTCGCCAGCTCCTACAATGAGCAGTTCTTC.

Comments on this clonotype: With a much larger clone just one base away, this may be a read error. V is TRBV5-1 and J is TRBJ2-5; TRBD2 matches at 8 bases. Trimming removed 4 bases from V and 5 bases from J; junction bases left unmatched: 16. Germline CDR1 SGHRS, CDR2 YFSETQ. CDR3 length: 17 residues. The CDR3, as DNA: TGCGCCAGCAGCGTTGGTGCGGCTAGCGGGTTACCGGAGACCCAGTACTTC. Protein product: CASSVGAASGLPETQYF.

This clonotype was found many times. The V gene is TRBV29-1, the J gene TRBJ2-5; 9 nucleotides agree with TRBD1. Germline V gene data show CDR1 as SQVTM and CDR2 as ANQGSEA. CDR3 size: 14 residues. The CDR3 reads CSLRDRDVGETQYF. The CDR3 bases are TGCAGTCTCCGGGACAGGGATGTTGGAGAGACCCAGTACTTC.

At least ten counts were recorded for this clonotype. The chain links TRBV20-1 to TRBJ1-5; D possibly corresponds to TRBD1 (5 bases). The CDR3 loop spans 15 amino acids. Trimming stripped 6 bases from V and 5 bases from J, with 20 bases between. Germline V gene lookup returns CDR1 DFQATT and CDR2 SNEGSKA (reference sequence). In DNA form, the CDR3 reads TGCAGTGCATCCGGGACCTGGGCGTCCGATCAGCCCCAGCATTTT. Translated: CSASGTWASDQPQHF.

The table lists this clonotype with many counts. This chain connects TRBV18 to TRBJ1-4; 10 bases align to TRBD1. There are 13 residues in the CDR3. Trimming at V came to 3 bases and at J to 10 bases, leaving 2 bases not matched to a gene. Germline V gene sequence: CDR1 KGHSH, CDR2 LQKENI. The CDR3 protein is CASSPGDRGKLFF. In DNA form, the CDR3 reads TGTGCCAGCTCACCGGGGGACAGGGGAAAACTGTTTTTT. Full variable domain (missing parts from reference TRBV18 and TRBJ1-4): NAGVMQNPRHLVRRRGQEARLRCSPMKGHSHVYWYRQLPEEGLKFMVYLQKENIIDESGMPKERFSAEFPKEGPSILRIQQVVRGDSAAYFCASSPGDRGKLFFGSGTQLSVL.

Only a few counts were recorded for this clonotype. The V call is TRBV20-1, the J call TRBJ2-6; D may be TRBD1 (5 bases). The CDR3 spans 15 residues. Trimming stripped 1 base from V and 1 base from J, with 8 bases between. Germline V gives CDR1 DFQATT, CDR2 SNEGSKA (reference sequence). The CDR3 sequence: CSARVDRSGANVLTF. The DNA of the CDR3 is TGCAGTGCTAGAGTCGACAGATCTGGGGCCAACGTCCTGACTTTC.

J is TRBJ2-2 and V is TRBV10-1; 7 bases align to TRBD2. Per germline, CDR1 WNHNN and CDR2 SYGVQD (reference sequence). This CDR3 is 16 amino acids long. V gave up 5 bases and J gave up 6 bases; unmatched junction bases: 12. The CDR3 sequence: CASSSTRGGLAGELFF. The CDR3 coding sequence is TGCGCCAGCAGTTCAACGCGCGGGGGTCTCGCCGGGGAGCTGTTTTTT.

The CDR3 nucleotides read TGTGCCAGCAGCTTCGGACTAGCGGGACCCAATCCCCTCTACAATGAGCAGTTCTTC. Translated, it gives CASSFGLAGPNPLYNEQFF. The gene calls are TRBV11-1 and TRBJ2-1, with 12 bases lining up with TRBD2. Trimming at V came to 3 bases and at J to 3 bases, leaving 12 bases not matched to a gene. This CDR3 contains 19 residues. In germline, CDR1 is SGHAT, CDR2 FQDESV (reference sequence). The complete variable domain, with remaining parts taken from reference TRBV11-1 and TRBJ2-1, reads EAEVAQSPRYKITEKSQAVAFWCDPISGHATLYWYRQILGQGPELLVQFQDESVVDDSQLPKDRFSAERLKGVDSTLKIQPAELGDSAMYLCASSFGLAGPNPLYNEQFFGPGTRLTVL.

This chain joins TRBV6-2 or TRBV6-3 and TRBJ2-7; D unclear. The CDR3 has 16 residues. Per the germline V gene, CDR1 is MNHEY and CDR2 is SVGEGT. The ends were cut back, 0 bases at V and 3 bases at J, with 15 bases in the middle. CDR3 region: CASSYSGPDGVYEQYF. The CDR3 DNA reads as TGTGCCAGCAGTTACTCAGGCCCCGATGGGGTCTACGAGCAGTACTTC.

Comments on this clonotype: The junction differs from germline at one of its ends, possibly a read error. The V and J genes are TRBV20-1 and TRBJ2-5, with a tentative D call TRBD2 (6 bases). Germline assignment: CDR1 DFQATT and CDR2 SNEGSKA (reference sequence). The CDR3 length is 16 residues. CDR3 in DNA: TGCTGTGCTAGAGCCCCATACGGGACTGTACAAGAGACCCAGTACTTC. Residues: CCARAPYGTVQETQYF.

This chain uses TRBV11-1 with TRBJ2-2, with D perhaps TRBD1 (6 bases). The CDR3 loop spans 15 amino acids. Germline V gene data show CDR1 as SGHAT and CDR2 as FQDESV (reference sequence). With 5 bases removed from V and 5 bases from J, the gap between germline ends came to 15 bases. The DNA of the CDR3 is TGTGCCAGCAGCACGGGACACCCTTTAACCGGGGAGCTGTTTTTT. Translating it yields CASSTGHPLTGELFF.

Details on this clonotype: With a much larger clone just one base away, this may be a read error. The chain has TRBV29-1 and TRBJ2-5; 7 bases line up with TRBD1. The CDR3 has 12 amino acids. Germline V lookup: CDR1 SQVTM, CDR2 ANQGSEA. For the CDR3, the DNA is TGCAGCGTTATACAGGGGATCGAGACCCAGTCCTTC. Residues: CSVIQGIETQSF.

This clonotype occurred many times. The chain joins TRBV4-1 to TRBJ2-1; 8 bases line up with TRBD2. The V gene's germline CDR1 is MGHRA and CDR2 YSYEKL. The CDR3 contains 17 residues. J lost 0 bases, V lost 1 base, and 5 bases had no gene match. CDR3 sequence (DNA): TGCGCCAGCAGCCAAGTTGGGAGCGGGAGCTCCTACAATGAGCAGTTCTTC. It is translated as CASSQVGSGSSYNEQFF.

This clonotype was detected many times. Written as DNA, the CDR3 is TGTGCCAGCCGGGTGGGCGGATATAACTATGGCTACACCTTC. This sequence encodes CASRVGGYNYGYTF. The chain employs TRBV28 and TRBJ1-2, with D uncertain. Trimming shortened V by 8 bases and J by 1 base, and 14 bases separated the two germline ends. This CDR3 is built from 14 residues. Germline-derived CDR1 and CDR2 are MDHEN and SYDVKM.

About this clonotype: One base away lies a much larger clone, so this may be a sequencing read error. This rearrangement joins TRBV7-9 to TRBJ2-5; D is tentatively TRBD1 or TRBD2 (6 bases each). The CDR3 totals 15 residues. Germline CDR1 is SEHNR and CDR2 is FQNEAQ (reference sequence). CDR3 nucleotides: TGTGCCAGCAGCTTAGTAGTCGGGGGCCAAGAGACCCAGTCCTTC. The encoded protein is CASSLVVGGQETQSF.

This clonotype was seen at least ten times. The rearrangement links TRBV29-1 to TRBJ1-3, with D possibly matching TRBD1 (5 bases). This CDR3 contains 12 residues. Looked up from germline, CDR1 is SQVTM and CDR2 is ANQGSEA. The ends were cut back, 3 bases at V and 2 bases at J, with 5 bases in the middle. CDR3 protein: CSVEGAGNTIYF. The DNA of the CDR3 is TGCAGCGTTGAGGGGGCTGGAAACACCATATATTTT.

V and J are TRBV28 and TRBJ2-5, with D unresolved. This CDR3 comprises 14 residues. The V gene lost 4 bases and the J gene lost 4 bases, with 13 bases spanning the gap. CDR1 and CDR2 from the germline V gene are MDHEN and SYDVKM. The CDR3 region is CASSSKRRAETQYF. Written as DNA, the CDR3 is TGTGCCAGCAGTTCCAAACGACGAGCAGAGACCCAGTACTTC.

Many counts were recorded for this clonotype. The chain uses TRBV20-1 and TRBJ2-1; D possibly matches TRBD1 or TRBD2 (5 bases each). The CDR3 covers 19 residues. V was cut by 1 base and J by 9 bases, with 31 bases left in between. Germline CDR1 DFQATT, CDR2 SNEGSKA (reference sequence). CDR3 nucleotides: TGCAGTGCTAGAGTCCCGGGACGGCGGCAGTTCCCCTACATTAGTGAGCAGTTCTTC. Its protein product is CSARVPGRRQFPYISEQFF.